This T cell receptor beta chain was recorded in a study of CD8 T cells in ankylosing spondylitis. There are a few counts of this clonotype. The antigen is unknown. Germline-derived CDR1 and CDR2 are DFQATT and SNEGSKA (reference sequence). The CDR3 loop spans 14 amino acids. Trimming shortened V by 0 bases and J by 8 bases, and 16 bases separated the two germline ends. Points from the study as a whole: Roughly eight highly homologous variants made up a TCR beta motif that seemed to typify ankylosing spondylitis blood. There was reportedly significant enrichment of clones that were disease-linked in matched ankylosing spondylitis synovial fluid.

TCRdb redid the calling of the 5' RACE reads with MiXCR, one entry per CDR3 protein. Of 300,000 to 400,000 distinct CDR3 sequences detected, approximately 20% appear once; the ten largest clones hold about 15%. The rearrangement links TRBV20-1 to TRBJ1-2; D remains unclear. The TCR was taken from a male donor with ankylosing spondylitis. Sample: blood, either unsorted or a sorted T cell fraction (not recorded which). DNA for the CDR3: TGCAGTGCTAGAGATGGTACAGCACTGTACGGCTACACCTTC. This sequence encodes CSARDGTALYGYTF.